This TCR beta chain was retrieved from a study of T cell responses to AZD1222 COVID-19 vaccine listed by TCRdb under 2021. With respect to the entire study: TCR sequencing covered 230 or so trial participants: nearly 210 given two doses of AZD1222 and 26 given two doses of MenACWY control vaccine. Trial participants were enrolled by age into 18-55, 56-69 and 70-plus year subgroups, with around 150, 28 and 57 TCR-sequenced participants respectively.

Overall study results and their limits: Because no samples from the day 14 peak response were available, repertoires could be characterized only after the peak T cell response. CD4 TCRs associated with the vaccine covered the entire spike protein, and the dominant responses were in regions 160-218 and 743-854. Epitopes outside the regions mutated in the B.1.351 and B.1.1.7 variants were reportedly recognized by nearly half of the unique spike-specific TCRs. Conclusions about previously exposed vaccinees were limited because only six or seven AZD1222 recipients were SARS-CoV-2 seropositive at baseline. The 56-69-year group was small, and its depth increase did not reach significance, likely because of low power. Most participants were white British and females outnumbered males, and the authors suggested that clonal diversity may have been underestimated. After two AZD1222 doses, both the breadth and the depth of spike-specific TCRs were significantly higher than at day 0 and than in MenACWY recipients.

The CDR3 regions of human TCRbeta chains were subjected to immunosequencing. From the authors' description of their analysis: TCRs in the repertoires were matched against a reference library of SARS-CoV-2-specific TCRs that had been generated with the MIRA antigen-specificity platform. Breadth was defined as the fraction of unique TCRs that were SARS-CoV-2-associated, and depth was defined as the fraction of total T cells that were SARS-CoV-2-associated. Each spike-specific TCR was assigned to its reactive spike region and to a CD4 or CD8 class using the MIRA data. Log10-transformed breadth and depth values were compared by one-way ANOVA with Sidak's multiple comparisons tests. TCRdb took over this immuneACCESS table, retaining in-frame rearrangements with V and J assigned. Such tables are incomplete; in checked studies, under half of the missing clones stem from an unresolved V gene, and the remainder is unexplained. For V, J and clone size, that table is used; D and trimming come from the DNA. The sample has 60,000 to 95,000 clones on record, around 87% of them singletons. The top ten hold 18% of the sample.

The sample's time point label, in plain terms: about 28 days (+/-7) after the second vaccine dose. AZD1222 recipients given second doses at about 4 weeks or at about 12 weeks were pooled, since spike-specific TCR depth and breadth were not found to differ between the two schedules. Samples from vaccinated people were obtained from the UK trials COV001 and COV002, which included a single-blind randomized controlled phase 2/3 trial of AZD1222 (ChAdOx1 nCoV-19) in healthy adults. Trial participant PBMC samples were collected at day 0 and day 28 after the second dose for TCRbeta chain sequencing. This clone was found a few times. This clone's antigen is unknown. The record has no base qualities; no much larger clone is one base away. V is cut back by 4 bases and J by 5 bases, with 10 bases in the junction unmatched. Looking up the germline V gene yields CDR1 SGHTA and CDR2 FQGNSA. From the cysteine up to the phenylalanine, the CDR3 has a length of 17 residues. Only the CDR3 region is kept as DNA, spanning 51 bases read in frame from base 1.

The chain couples TRBV7-2 to TRBJ2-2, with 10 middle bases fitting TRBD1. Sequencing used peripheral blood, obtained 28 days after the second AZD1222 dose. This receptor was obtained from an adult who received the AZD1222 COVID-19 vaccine. The DNA sequence follows: TGTGCCAGCAGCTACCGAGGGACAGGGGAGATTACCGGGGAGCTGTTTTTT. Its protein is CASSYRGTGEITGELFF. This CDR3, with the reference TRBV7-2 and TRBJ2-2 proteins standing in past its ends, gives the full variable domain GAGVSQSPSNKVTEKGKDVELRCDPISGHTALYWYRQSLGQGLEFLIYFQGNSAPDKSGLPSDRFSAERTGGSVSTLTIQRTQQEDSAVYLCASSYRGTGEITGELFFGEGSRLTVL.